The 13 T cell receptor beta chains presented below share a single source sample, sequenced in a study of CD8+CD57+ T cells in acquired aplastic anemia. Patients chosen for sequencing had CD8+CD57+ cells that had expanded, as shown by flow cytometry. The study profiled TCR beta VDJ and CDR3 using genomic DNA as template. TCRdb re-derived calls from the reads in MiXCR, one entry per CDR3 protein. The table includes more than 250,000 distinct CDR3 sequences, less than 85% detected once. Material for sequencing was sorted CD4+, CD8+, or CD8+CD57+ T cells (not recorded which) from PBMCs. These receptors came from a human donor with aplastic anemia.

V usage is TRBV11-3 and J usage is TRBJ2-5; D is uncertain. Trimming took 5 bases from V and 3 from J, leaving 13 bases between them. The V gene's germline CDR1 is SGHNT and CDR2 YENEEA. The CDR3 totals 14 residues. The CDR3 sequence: CASSIGSSEETQYF. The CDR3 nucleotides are TGTGCCAGCAGCATAGGCTCCAGCGAAGAGACCCAGTACTTC.

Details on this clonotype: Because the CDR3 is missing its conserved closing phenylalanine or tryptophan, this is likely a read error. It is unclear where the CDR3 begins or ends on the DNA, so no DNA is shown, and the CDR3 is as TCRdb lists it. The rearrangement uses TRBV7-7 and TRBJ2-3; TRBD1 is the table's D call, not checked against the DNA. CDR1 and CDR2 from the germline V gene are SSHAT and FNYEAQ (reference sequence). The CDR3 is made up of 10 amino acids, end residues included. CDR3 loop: CAVIGGAETQ.

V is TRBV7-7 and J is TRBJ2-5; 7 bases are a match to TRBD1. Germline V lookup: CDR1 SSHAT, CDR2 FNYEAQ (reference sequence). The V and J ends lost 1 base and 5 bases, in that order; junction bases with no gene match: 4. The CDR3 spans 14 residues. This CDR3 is CASSLDTGEETQYF. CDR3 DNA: TGTGCCAGCAGCTTAGACACAGGGGAGGAGACCCAGTACTTC.

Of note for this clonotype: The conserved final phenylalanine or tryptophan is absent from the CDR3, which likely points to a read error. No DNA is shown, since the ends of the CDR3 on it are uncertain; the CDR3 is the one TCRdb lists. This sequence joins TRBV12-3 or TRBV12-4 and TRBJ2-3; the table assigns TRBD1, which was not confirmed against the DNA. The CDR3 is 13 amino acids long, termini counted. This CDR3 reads CASSFSGNYNYEQ.

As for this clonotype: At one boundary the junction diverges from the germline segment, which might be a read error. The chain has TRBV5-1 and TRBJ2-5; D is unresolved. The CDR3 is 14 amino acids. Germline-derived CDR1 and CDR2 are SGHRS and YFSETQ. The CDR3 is CASSPLGDHETQYF. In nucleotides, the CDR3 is TGCGCCAGCAGCCCCCTTGGAGACCACGAGACCCAGTACTTC.

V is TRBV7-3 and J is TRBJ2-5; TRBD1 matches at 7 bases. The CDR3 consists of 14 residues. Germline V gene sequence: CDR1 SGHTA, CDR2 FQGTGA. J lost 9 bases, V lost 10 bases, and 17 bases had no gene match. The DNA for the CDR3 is TGTGCCACCGGCGAAGGGGGCGCGCATACGCCCCAGTACTTC. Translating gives CATGEGGAHTPQYF.

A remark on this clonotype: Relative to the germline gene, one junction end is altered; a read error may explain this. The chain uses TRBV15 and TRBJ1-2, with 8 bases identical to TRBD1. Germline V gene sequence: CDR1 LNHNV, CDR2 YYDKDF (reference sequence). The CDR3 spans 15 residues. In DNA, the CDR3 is TGTGCCACCAGCAGAGCAGGGGGCGCGGGGTATGGGTACACCTTC. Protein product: CATSRAGGAGYGYTF. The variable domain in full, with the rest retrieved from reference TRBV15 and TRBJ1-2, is DAMVIQNPRYQVTQFGKPVTLSCSQTLNHNVMYWYQQKSSQAPKLLFHYYDKDFNNEADTPDNFQSRRPNTSFCFLDIRSPGLGDTAMYLCATSRAGGAGYGYTFGSGTRLTVV.

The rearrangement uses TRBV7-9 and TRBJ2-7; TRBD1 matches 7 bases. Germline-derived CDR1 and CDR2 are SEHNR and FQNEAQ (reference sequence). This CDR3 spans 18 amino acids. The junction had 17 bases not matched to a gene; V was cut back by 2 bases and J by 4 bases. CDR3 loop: CASSLPQGQQFFGYEQYV. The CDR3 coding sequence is TGTGCCAGCAGCTTACCACAGGGGCAGCAGTTCTTTGGGTACGAGCAGTACGTC.

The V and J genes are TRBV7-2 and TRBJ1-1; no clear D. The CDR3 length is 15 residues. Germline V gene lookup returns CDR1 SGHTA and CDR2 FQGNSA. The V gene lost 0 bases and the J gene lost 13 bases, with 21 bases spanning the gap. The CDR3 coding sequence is TGTGCCAGCAGCTTAGCGCTGAGTCCCAATACTCAATATTTCTTT. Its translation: CASSLALSPNTQYFF.

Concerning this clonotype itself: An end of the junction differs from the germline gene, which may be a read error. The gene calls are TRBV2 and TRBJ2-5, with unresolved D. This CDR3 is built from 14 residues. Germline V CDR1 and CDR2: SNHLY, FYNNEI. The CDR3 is CASSGGSEQDTQYF. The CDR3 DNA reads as TGTGCCAGCAGTGGAGGCAGCGAGCAAGATACGCAGTACTTT.

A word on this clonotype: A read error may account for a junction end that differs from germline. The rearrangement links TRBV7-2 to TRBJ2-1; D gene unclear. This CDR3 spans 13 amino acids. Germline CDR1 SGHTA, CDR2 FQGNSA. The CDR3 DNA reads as TGTGCCAGCAGCTTACTCTCCTGCACTGAGCAGCACTTC. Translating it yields CASSLLSCTEQHF.

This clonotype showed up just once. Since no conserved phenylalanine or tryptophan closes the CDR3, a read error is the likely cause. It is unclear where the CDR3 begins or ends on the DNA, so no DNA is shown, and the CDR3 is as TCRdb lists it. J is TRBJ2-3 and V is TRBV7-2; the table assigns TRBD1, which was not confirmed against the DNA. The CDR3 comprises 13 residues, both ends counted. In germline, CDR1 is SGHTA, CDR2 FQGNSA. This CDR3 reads CASGDAGTSTKEL.

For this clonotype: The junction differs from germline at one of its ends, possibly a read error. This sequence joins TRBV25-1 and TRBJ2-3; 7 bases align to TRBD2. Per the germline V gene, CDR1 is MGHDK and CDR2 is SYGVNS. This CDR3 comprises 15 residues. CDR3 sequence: CASSTTSESGDTQYF. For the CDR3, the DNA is TGTGCCAGCAGCACAACTAGCGAGAGCGGCGACACGCAGTATTTC.